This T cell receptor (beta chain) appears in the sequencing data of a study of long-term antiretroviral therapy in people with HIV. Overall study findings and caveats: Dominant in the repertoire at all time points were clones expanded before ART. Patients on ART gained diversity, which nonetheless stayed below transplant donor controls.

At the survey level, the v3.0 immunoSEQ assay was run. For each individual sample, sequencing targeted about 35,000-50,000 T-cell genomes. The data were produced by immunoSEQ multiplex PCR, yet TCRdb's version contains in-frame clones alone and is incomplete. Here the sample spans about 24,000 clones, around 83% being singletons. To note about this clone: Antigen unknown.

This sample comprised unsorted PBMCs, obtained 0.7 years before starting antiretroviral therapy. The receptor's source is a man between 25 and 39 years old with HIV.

The chain's CDR3 is CASSASRQSPNSPLHF. The CDR3 DNA sequence: TGTGCCAGCAGTGCTTCGCGACAGTCTCCCAATTCACCCCTCCACTTT. V is TRBV27 and J is TRBJ1-6; tentatively, D is TRBD1 (5 bases). V was trimmed by 5 bases and J by 7 bases, leaving 18 bases between them. Germline V gives CDR1 MNHEY, CDR2 SMNVEV (reference sequence). The CDR3 length is 16 residues.